This T cell receptor (beta chain) is from a study of naive and memory T cell subsets. TCR cDNA received a 3' ligated oligonucleotide that carried a UMI. Whole blood, 2 to 2.5 ml, came from adult healthy volunteers. Unsorted total RNA, 1 to 1000 ng, was DNase treated before reverse transcription. Ligated cDNA underwent four rounds of PCR with nested alpha and beta constant region primers and SP2. Reverse transcription of blood and skin TCR RNA was primed at alpha and beta constant regions. One entry per CDR3 protein results from TCRdb running MiXCR on the 5' RACE reads. The sample has about 62,000 distinct CDR3 sequences, more than 6% seen once. This CDR3 is 17 amino acids long. The V segment lost 0 bases and the J segment 0 bases; nucleotides outside the gene matches: 8. Germline CDR1 and CDR2: SGHNT and YYREEE (reference sequence).

This TCR was sampled from a female donor in good health. This chain connects TRBV5-4 to TRBJ1-1; TRBD1 matches at 7 bases. This CDR3 reads CASSLVAGQSMNTEAFF. CDR3 in DNA: TGTGCCAGCAGCTTGGTTGCGGGACAGTCCATGAACACTGAAGCTTTCTTT.